A selection of T cell receptor beta chains follows, all from one sample in a study of T cell responses to AZD1222 COVID-19 vaccine. Using immunoSEQ multiplex PCR, the repertoire was profiled, and TCRdb retains in-frame clones only, with some absent. The sample holds about 100,000 clones, over 75% seen once. This material consisted of peripheral blood, taken 28 days after the second AZD1222 dose. The receptors derive from an adult who received the AZD1222 COVID-19 vaccine. Each CDR3 is given with its conserved first and last residue. Fields, in order: CDR3 protein, CDR3 DNA, V gene, clone size, J gene, D gene. D genes are given only for firm matches. Clone size is given for some rows only: seen once, a few or many times, or a class if the clone is expanded.

CDR3: CASSQARGTATEAFF
DNA: TGTGCCAGCAGCCAAGCCCGAGGGACAGCCACTGAAGCTTTCTTT
V: TRBV3-1/TRBV3-2
size: NA
J: TRBJ1-1
D: TRBD1

CDR3: CASSFTGDTEAFF
DNA: TGTGCCAGCAGCTTTACAGGGGACACTGAAGCTTTCTTT
V: TRBV7-2
size: NA
J: TRBJ1-1
D: TRBD1

CDR3: CASSIRLAGGNNEQFF
DNA: TGTGCCAGCAGTATTCGACTAGCGGGGGGGAACAATGAGCAGTTCTTC
V: TRBV6-2/TRBV6-3
size: NA
J: TRBJ2-1
D: TRBD2

CDR3: CASSSLAGDSVNEQFF
DNA: TGTGCCAGTAGTAGTTTAGCGGGCGACTCAGTCAATGAGCAGTTCTTC
V: TRBV19
size: NA
J: TRBJ2-1
D: TRBD2

CDR3: CASSTPVTGDTQYF
DNA: TGTGCCAGCAGTACCCCCGTGACAGGGGATACGCAGTATTTT
V: TRBV27
size: NA
J: TRBJ2-3
D: TRBD1

CDR3: CASSQGLAYEQYF
DNA: TGTGCCAGCAGCCAAGGGCTAGCATACGAGCAGTACTTC
V: TRBV4-2
size: NA
J: TRBJ2-7
D: NA

CDR3: CASSVTSFGTNEKLFF
DNA: TGTGCCAGCAGTGTTACCTCCTTCGGGACTAATGAAAAACTGTTTTTT
V: TRBV6-1
size: NA
J: TRBJ1-4
D: NA

CDR3: CASRQGDLGVHF
DNA: TGTGCCAGTAGGCAAGGGGACCTGGGCGTACATTTT
V: TRBV19
size: NA
J: TRBJ1-3
D: NA

CDR3: CATPDGDSGNTIYF
DNA: TGTGCCACCCCCGACGGCGACTCTGGAAACACCATATATTTT
V: TRBV27
size: few
J: TRBJ1-3
D: NA

CDR3: CASSSMGTSGTGELFF
DNA: TGTGCCAGCAGTTCCATGGGGACTAGTGGCACCGGGGAGCTGTTTTTT
V: TRBV11-3
size: NA
J: TRBJ2-2
D: TRBD2

CDR3: CASSLWITSGRSLAKNIQYF
DNA: TGTGCCAGCAGCTTGTGGATAACTAGCGGGAGGTCCCTAGCCAAAAACATTCAGTACTTC
V: TRBV5-8
size: NA
J: TRBJ2-4
D: TRBD2

CDR3: CSVSTSYSGANVLTF
DNA: TGCAGCGTTTCGACATCTTATTCTGGGGCCAACGTCCTGACTTTC
V: TRBV29-1
size: NA
J: TRBJ2-6
D: NA

CDR3: CASSLEPGNEKLFF
DNA: TGTGCCAGCAGCTTAGAGCCAGGGAATGAAAAACTGTTTTTT
V: TRBV7-8
size: once
J: TRBJ1-4
D: NA

CDR3: CASSPRTGSYNEQFF
DNA: TGTGCCAGCAGTCCTCGGACAGGGTCCTACAATGAGCAGTTCTTC
V: TRBV27
size: NA
J: TRBJ2-1
D: TRBD1

CDR3: CASSIQGLAEGEQFF
DNA: TGTGCCAGCAGCATCCAGGGACTAGCAGAGGGTGAGCAGTTCTTC
V: TRBV9
size: NA
J: TRBJ2-1
D: TRBD2

CDR3: CASSYLAGGEVLNEQFF
DNA: TGCGCCAGCAGCTACCTAGCGGGAGGGGAGGTTTTGAATGAGCAGTTCTTC
V: TRBV5-1
size: NA
J: TRBJ2-1
D: TRBD2

CDR3: CSVDMGHRTEAFF
DNA: TGCAGCGTTGATATGGGGCATCGCACTGAAGCTTTCTTT
V: TRBV29-1
size: NA
J: TRBJ1-1
D: NA

CDR3: CASRTGYYGYTF
DNA: TGTGCCAGCAGGACAGGGTACTATGGCTACACCTTC
V: TRBV19
size: NA
J: TRBJ1-2
D: TRBD1

CDR3: CAWSRGSYEQYF
DNA: TGTGCCTGGAGTAGGGGGAGCTACGAGCAGTACTTC
V: TRBV30
size: NA
J: TRBJ2-7
D: NA

CDR3: CASSQEFGGYTF
DNA: TGTGCCAGCAGCCAAGAATTTGGCGGCTACACCTTC
V: TRBV14
size: NA
J: TRBJ1-2
D: NA

CDR3: CASRLGQGRTIQYF
DNA: TGTGCCAGCAGACTGGGACAGGGTAGGACCATTCAGTACTTC
V: TRBV6-5
size: NA
J: TRBJ2-4
D: TRBD1

CDR3: CASSSRTGKDYEQYF
DNA: TGTGCCAGCAGCTCCAGGACAGGGAAAGACTACGAGCAGTACTTC
V: TRBV7-9
size: NA
J: TRBJ2-7
D: TRBD1

CDR3: CASSQGIIGGASTGELFF
DNA: TGTGCCAGCAGCCAAGGGATAATTGGCGGGGCGAGCACCGGGGAGCTGTTTTTT
V: TRBV14
size: once
J: TRBJ2-2
D: NA

CDR3: CASSSGLAGGEQFF
DNA: TGTGCCAGCAGCTCGGGACTAGCGGGGGGTGAGCAGTTCTTC
V: TRBV7-2
size: NA
J: TRBJ2-1
D: TRBD2

CDR3: CASSLRDRGTEAFF
DNA: TGTGCCAGCAGCTTACGGGACAGAGGGACTGAAGCTTTCTTT
V: TRBV13
size: once
J: TRBJ1-1
D: TRBD1

CDR3: CASSLTGIVMNTEAFF
DNA: TGTGCCAGCAGCCTGACAGGAATTGTGATGAACACTGAAGCTTTCTTT
V: TRBV27
size: NA
J: TRBJ1-1
D: NA

CDR3: CASSLGLAGLLNEQFF
DNA: TGCGCCAGCAGCCTGGGACTAGCGGGTTTACTCAATGAGCAGTTCTTC
V: TRBV4-1
size: NA
J: TRBJ2-1
D: TRBD2

CDR3: CASSQGQWVTDTQYF
DNA: TGTGCCAGCAGCCAGGGACAGTGGGTCACAGATACGCAGTATTTT
V: TRBV4-2
size: NA
J: TRBJ2-3
D: TRBD1

CDR3: CASSYIGTFYEQYF
DNA: TGTGCCAGCAGTTATATCGGGACGTTCTACGAGCAGTACTTC
V: TRBV7-2
size: NA
J: TRBJ2-7
D: NA

CDR3: CASTTGGAETEAFF
DNA: TGTGCCAGCACCACAGGGGGGGCGGAGACTGAAGCTTTCTTT
V: TRBV2
size: NA
J: TRBJ1-1
D: TRBD1

CDR3: CASSLDQFHPNTEAFF
DNA: TGTGCCAGCAGCTTAGATCAGTTTCACCCGAACACTGAAGCTTTCTTT
V: TRBV7-8
size: NA
J: TRBJ1-1
D: NA

CDR3: CASSLTSGSMETQYF
DNA: TGCGCCAGCAGCCTTACTAGCGGGAGTATGGAGACCCAGTACTTC
V: TRBV5-1
size: NA
J: TRBJ2-5
D: TRBD2

CDR3: CASSRSLAGGINEQFF
DNA: TGTGCCAGCAGCCGTTCCCTAGCGGGAGGAATAAATGAGCAGTTCTTC
V: TRBV7-2
size: NA
J: TRBJ2-1
D: TRBD2

CDR3: CASGLWDRNNSPLHF
DNA: TGTGCTAGTGGTTTATGGGACAGGAATAATTCACCCCTCCACTTT
V: TRBV12-5
size: NA
J: TRBJ1-6
D: TRBD1

CDR3: CASKGNSYEQYF
DNA: TGTGCCAGCAAGGGCAACTCCTACGAGCAGTACTTC
V: TRBV27
size: NA
J: TRBJ2-7
D: NA

CDR3: CASSRDSTRNEQFF
DNA: TGTGCCAGCAGCCGGGACTCCACAAGGAATGAGCAGTTCTTC
V: TRBV3-1/TRBV3-2
size: NA
J: TRBJ2-1
D: NA

CDR3: CASSFEGFTEAFF
DNA: TGCGCCAGCAGCTTTGAGGGGTTCACTGAAGCTTTCTTT
V: TRBV5-1
size: NA
J: TRBJ1-1
D: NA

CDR3: CASSLRRGGTEAFF
DNA: TGCGCCAGCAGCTTGCGCCGAGGAGGGACTGAAGCTTTCTTT
V: TRBV5-1
size: once
J: TRBJ1-1
D: NA

CDR3: CASRQVGTEAFF
DNA: TGTGCCAGCAGACAGGTGGGGACTGAAGCTTTCTTT
V: TRBV27
size: NA
J: TRBJ1-1
D: NA

CDR3: CASSEIAGAVNNEQFF
DNA: TGTGCCAGCAGTGAAATAGCGGGAGCAGTTAACAATGAGCAGTTCTTC
V: TRBV28
size: NA
J: TRBJ2-1
D: TRBD2

CDR3: CASSLGPLDGLTDTQYF
DNA: TGTGCCAGCAGCTTAGGGCCTCTAGATGGACTAACAGATACGCAGTATTTT
V: TRBV7-9
size: NA
J: TRBJ2-3
D: NA

CDR3: CASSPPTGVQNEQYF
DNA: TGTGCCAGCAGCCCCCCCACGGGGGTTCAGAACGAGCAGTACTTC
V: TRBV7-9
size: once
J: TRBJ2-7
D: NA

CDR3: CSVESRGGTDTQYF
DNA: TGCAGCGTTGAATCGCGGGGGGGCACAGATACGCAGTATTTT
V: TRBV29-1
size: NA
J: TRBJ2-3
D: TRBD2

CDR3: CASSQDPLVGSGSTDTQYF
DNA: TGTGCCAGCAGCCAAGACCCTCTGGTGGGTAGCGGGAGCACAGATACGCAGTATTTT
V: TRBV3-1/TRBV3-2
size: NA
J: TRBJ2-3
D: TRBD2

CDR3: CASSLGQPNEKLFF
DNA: TGCGCCAGCAGCTTGGGACAGCCTAATGAAAAACTGTTTTTT
V: TRBV5-1
size: NA
J: TRBJ1-4
D: NA

CDR3: CASSLGGGNTGELFF
DNA: TGTGCCAGCAGTTTAGGGGGCGGCAACACCGGGGAGCTGTTTTTT
V: TRBV6-2/TRBV6-3
size: NA
J: TRBJ2-2
D: TRBD1